Listed below are T cell receptor beta chains from one sample, sequenced in a study of T-cell reconstitution after alpha-beta-depleted transplantation in children. Each CDR3 protein is one row after TCRdb ran MiXCR on the PCR reads. The profile shows over 150,000 distinct CDR3 sequences, 6.3% of them singletons. Sequenced here: PBMCs, sampled before TCRalphabeta/CD19-depleted stem cell transplant. Receptors were obtained from a girl less than two years old with combined immunodeficiency, due to receive a stem cell transplant. The CDR3 runs from the conserved cysteine through the conserved F or W. A D gene is named only where the DNA matches it firmly. A clone size is listed for some rows: how often the clone was seen (once, few, many), or a class if it is expanded.

clone_size	v_call	d_call	j_call	cdr3_aa	cdr3_nt
many	TRBV20-1	-	TRBJ2-3	CSARDYEDTQYF	TGCAGTGCTAGAGATTATGAAGATACGCAGTATTTT
many	TRBV6-2/TRBV6-3	-	TRBJ2-7	CASSYAGTYEQYF	TGTGCCAGCAGTTACGCCGGGACCTACGAGCAGTACTTC
many	TRBV5-1	TRBD2	TRBJ2-7	CASSLVGGGRVDDEQYF	TGCGCCAGCAGCTTGGTCGGGGGGGGGCGAGTTGACGACGAGCAGTACTTC
many	TRBV28	-	TRBJ1-2	CASTGAPYGYTF	TGTGCCAGCACAGGGGCTCCCTATGGCTACACCTTC
many	TRBV7-2	-	TRBJ2-1	CASSLVEAFF	TGTGCCAGCAGCTTAGTCGAAGCGTTCTTC
many	TRBV16	TRBD1	TRBJ1-2	CASSHGTGPNYGYTF	TGTGCCAGCAGCCATGGGACAGGACCTAACTATGGCTACACCTTC
many	TRBV7-2	-	TRBJ2-5	CASSLMTAGISETQYF	TGTGCCAGCAGCTTAATGACGGCGGGAATAAGCGAGACCCAGTACTTC
many	TRBV5-1	-	TRBJ2-7	CASSLSAGPVNSYEQYF	TGCGCCAGCAGCTTGAGTGCCGGGCCGGTCAACTCCTACGAGCAGTACTTC
many	TRBV10-3	TRBD1	TRBJ2-1	CAISPTGGENEQFF	TGTGCCATCAGTCCTACAGGGGGAGAGAATGAGCAGTTCTTC
many	TRBV12-3/TRBV12-4	-	TRBJ2-3	CASSFWIEGTNTDTQYF	TGTGCCAGCAGTTTCTGGATAGAGGGAACAAACACAGATACGCAGTATTTT
many	TRBV4-1	-	TRBJ1-1	CASSLTAGNTEAFF	TGCGCCAGCAGCCTGACAGCGGGAAACACTGAAGCTTTCTTT
many	TRBV12-3/TRBV12-4	-	TRBJ1-2	CASSVPAGYGYTF	TGTGCCAGCAGTGTCCCGGCGGGCTATGGCTACACCTTC
-	TRBV3-1	TRBD2	TRBJ2-4	CASSPGRTGTSGRNIQYF	TGTGCCAGCAGCCCCGGTAGAACCGGGACTAGCGGGAGGAACATTCAGTACTTC
few	TRBV6-5	TRBD2	TRBJ2-3	CASSYGRGRALGDTQYF	TGTGCCAGCAGTTACGGGCGCGGGAGGGCCCTGGGAGATACGCAGTATTTT
many	TRBV11-3	-	TRBJ2-7	CASSDGWGASYEQYF	TGTGCCAGCAGCGACGGCTGGGGGGCCTCCTACGAGCAGTACTTC
many	TRBV3-1	TRBD2	TRBJ2-1	CASSQVLTSGSIFNEQFF	TGTGCCAGCAGCCAAGTTTTGACTAGCGGATCAATTTTCAATGAGCAGTTCTTC
many	TRBV28	TRBD2	TRBJ2-3	CASSVLAEVADTQYF	TGTGCCAGCAGTGTACTAGCGGAAGTCGCAGATACGCAGTATTTT
many	TRBV2	TRBD1	TRBJ2-7	CASSGTGILYEQYF	TGTGCCAGCAGCGGGACAGGGATCCTCTACGAGCAGTACTTC
-	TRBV20-1	-	TRBJ2-4	CSAREYRAENIQYF	TGCAGTGCTAGAGAATACAGGGCCGAAAACATTCAGTACTTC
few	TRBV20-1	-	TRBJ1-3	CSAMPTLRSGNTIYF	TGCAGTGCAATGCCTACATTGCGCTCTGGAAACACCATATATTTT
many	TRBV7-9	-	TRBJ2-5	CASGRQETQYF	TGTGCCAGTGGCAGGCAAGAGACCCAGTACTTC
many	TRBV28	-	TRBJ2-1	CASSLWRDSSYNEQFF	TGTGCCAGCAGTTTATGGCGGGATTCCTCCTACAATGAGCAGTTCTTC
many	TRBV4-1	-	TRBJ2-1	CASSQGTSNEQFF	TGCGCCAGCAGCCAGGGAACGAGTAATGAGCAGTTCTTC
many	TRBV27	-	TRBJ2-3	CASSFVGSSTDTQYF	TGTGCCAGCAGTTTCGTAGGGAGCTCCACAGATACGCAGTATTTT
few	TRBV4-1	-	TRBJ1-2	CASSQEGSSYGYTF	TGCGCCAGCAGCCAAGAGGGATCCTCCTATGGCTACACCTTC
many	TRBV29-1	-	TRBJ2-3	CSVTSGARADTQYF	TGCAGCGTAACCTCCGGGGCGAGAGCAGATACGCAGTATTTT
many	TRBV3-1	-	TRBJ2-7	CASSQEGASLTYEQYF	TGTGCCAGCAGCCAAGAGGGGGCCTCCTTAACCTACGAGCAGTACTTC
many	TRBV7-8	TRBD2	TRBJ2-1	CASSSGTSGMSSYNEQFF	TGTGCCAGCAGCTCCGGGACTAGCGGGATGAGCTCCTACAATGAGCAGTTCTTC
many	TRBV7-3	-	TRBJ2-3	CASSLTGERTDTQYF	TGTGCCAGCAGCTTAACAGGGGAGAGAACAGATACGCAGTATTTT
many	TRBV6-1	-	TRBJ2-3	CASSQDSGETDTQYF	TGTGCCAGCAGCCAAGATTCAGGGGAGACAGATACGCAGTATTTT
-	TRBV7-9	-	TRBJ2-3	CASSLGVKYTDTQYF	TGTGCCAGCAGCTTAGGGGTCAAGTACACAGATACGCAGTATTTT
many	TRBV7-9	-	TRBJ2-7	CASSLLPDSYEQYF	TGTGCCAGCAGCTTACTCCCGGACAGCTACGAGCAGTACTTC
many	TRBV29-1	-	TRBJ2-5	CSVGSLVGETQYF	TGCAGCGTTGGGAGCCTGGTTGGGGAGACCCAGTACTTC
many	TRBV9	-	TRBJ2-5	CASSVEGYPRESQYF	TGTGCCAGCAGCGTAGAGGGGTACCCAAGAGAATCCCAGTACTTC
many	TRBV28	-	TRBJ2-3	CASSAGGRGQDTQYF	TGTGCCAGCAGTGCCGGGGGGAGGGGGCAAGATACGCAGTATTTT
many	TRBV4-2	TRBD2	TRBJ2-3	CASSQPGLAAGGTDTQYF	TGTGCCAGCAGCCAACCGGGACTAGCGGCAGGTGGCACAGATACGCAGTATTTT
many	TRBV3-1	TRBD1	TRBJ2-7	CASSRDRAHEQYF	TGTGCCAGCAGCCGGGACAGGGCACACGAGCAGTACTTC
many	TRBV20-1	TRBD2	TRBJ2-3	CSARGSGLAGNTDTQYF	TGCAGTGCTAGAGGCTCGGGACTAGCGGGTAACACAGATACGCAGTATTTT
many	TRBV5-6	TRBD2	TRBJ2-5	CASSLGLAGVGETQYF	TGTGCCAGCAGCTTGGGACTAGCCGGAGTGGGGGAGACCCAGTACTTC
many	TRBV7-8	-	TRBJ1-5	CASSPDFTGEGNQPQHF	TGTGCCAGCAGCCCAGATTTCACCGGTGAGGGCAATCAGCCCCAGCATTTT
many	TRBV19	TRBD1	TRBJ2-1	CASSMEDRGLSNEQFF	TGTGCCAGTAGTATGGAGGACAGGGGCTTGTCCAATGAGCAGTTCTTC
many	TRBV6-2/TRBV6-3	TRBD1	TRBJ2-1	CASKKGQATYNEQFF	TGTGCCAGCAAAAAGGGACAGGCCACCTACAATGAGCAGTTCTTC
many	TRBV9	-	TRBJ1-1	CASSGVLDTEAFF	TGTGCCAGCAGCGGGGTGTTGGACACTGAAGCTTTCTTT
many	TRBV12-3/TRBV12-4	-	TRBJ1-1	CASIRPNRITTNTEAFF	TGTGCCAGCATCCGTCCCAACAGGATCACCACGAACACTGAAGCTTTCTTT
many	TRBV12-3/TRBV12-4	-	TRBJ2-1	CASSTSPWGLYNEQFF	TGTGCCAGCAGTACGTCACCCTGGGGCCTTTACAATGAGCAGTTCTTC
many	TRBV12-3/TRBV12-4	-	TRBJ2-5	CASSLESGGEETQYF	TGTGCCAGCAGTTTAGAGTCCGGAGGGGAGGAGACCCAGTACTTC
many	TRBV9	-	TRBJ2-1	CASSVEGVDVNEQFF	TGTGCCAGCAGCGTCGAGGGGGTTGATGTGAATGAGCAGTTCTTC
many	TRBV12-3/TRBV12-4	TRBD1	TRBJ2-1	CASSLNLQGDYNEQFF	TGTGCCAGCAGTTTAAACCTCCAGGGGGACTACAATGAGCAGTTCTTC